This note documents a single T cell receptor beta chain sequence. Its specificity is unknown. PCR primers comprised 60 Vbeta and 13 Jbeta primers. Original handling: The count from a later analysis was some 80 million unique TCR beta chains, some 9.9 million of them shared. Profiled with immunoSEQ multiplex PCR; TCRdb holds only in-frame clones, not every one. Clone size and the V and J calls come from that table; the DNA yielded D and trimming. Of 100,000 to 130,000 clones listed, around 67% are singletons. V shed 2 bases and J 2 bases; nucleotides not matched to a gene: 10. CDR1 SEHNR and CDR2 FQNEAQ come from the germline V gene (reference sequence). This CDR3 contains 17 residues. The source of the sample is a study of cytomegalovirus exposure and HLA in healthy donors. About the study: Earlier results showed 90 million to 120 million unique TCR beta sequences derived from roughly 190 million T cells.

Study findings and constraints: Later analysis revealed greater clonal expansion in HLA-associated TCR beta chains than in equally common others.

Donors likely had unrecorded immune exposures despite being nominally healthy when sampled. This chain links TRBV7-9 with TRBJ2-3; TRBD2 aligns across 7 bases. This receptor was obtained from a woman aged 40-49 years in good health and CMV-seropositive. The sequencing input was PBMCs. CDR3 loop: CASSLKRGAGFTDTQYF. In DNA, the CDR3 is TGTGCCAGCAGCTTAAAAAGGGGAGCGGGGTTCACAGATACGCAGTATTTT. The whole variable domain, remainder taken from reference TRBV7-9 and TRBJ2-3, is DTGVSQNPRHKITKRGQNVTFRCDPISEHNRLYWYRQTLGQGPEFLTYFQNEAQLEKSRLLSDRFSAERPKGSFSTLEIQRTEQGDSAMYLCASSLKRGAGFTDTQYFGPGTRLTVL.